The T cell receptor (beta chain) described here comes from a study of CD8+CD57+ T cells in acquired aplastic anemia. The length of the CDR3 is 14 residues. Germline CDR1 reads KGHDR; CDR2 reads SFDVKD. Trimming left V 5 bases short and J 0 bases short, with 6 bases between. Genomic DNA constituted the template upon which TCR beta VDJ and CDR3 profiling was performed. Each CDR3 protein gets one entry after TCRdb re-called the reads with MiXCR. The sample has about 210,000 distinct CDR3 sequences, 61% seen once. Sequenced material: sorted CD4+, CD8+, or CD8+CD57+ T cells (not recorded which) from PBMCs. J is TRBJ2-2 and V is TRBV24-1, with D perhaps matching TRBD1 or TRBD2 (5 bases each). The TCR sequence derives from a human donor in good health. CDR3 sequence: CATSVGPNTGELFF. The CDR3 nucleotides are TGTGCCACCAGTGTGGGACCGAACACCGGGGAGCTGTTTTTT.